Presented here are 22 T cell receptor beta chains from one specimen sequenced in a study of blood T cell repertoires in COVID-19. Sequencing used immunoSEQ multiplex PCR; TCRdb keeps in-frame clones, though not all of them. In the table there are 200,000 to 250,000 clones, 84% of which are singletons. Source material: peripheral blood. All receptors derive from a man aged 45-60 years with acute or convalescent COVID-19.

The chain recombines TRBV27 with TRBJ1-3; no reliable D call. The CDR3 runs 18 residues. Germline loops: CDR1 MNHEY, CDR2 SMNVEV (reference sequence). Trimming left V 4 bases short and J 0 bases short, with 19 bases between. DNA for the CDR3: TGTGCCAGCAGTTCCCGAGCCCTTCCCCGACACTCTGGAAACACCATATATTTT. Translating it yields CASSSRALPRHSGNTIYF.

The CDR3 nucleotides read TGTGCCAGCAGTTTTAAAGGGACAGCCTACTATGGCTACACCTTC. Translation gives CASSFKGTAYYGYTF. The chain couples TRBV27 to TRBJ1-2, with TRBD1 identical over 7 bases. The CDR3 spans 15 residues. V lost 3 bases and J lost 3; bases outside the gene matches: 7. Germline assignment: CDR1 MNHEY and CDR2 SMNVEV (reference sequence).

CDR3 coding DNA: TGTGCCAGCAGTTTCCAGGGCAAGGGCTACACCTTC. Its protein is CASSFQGKGYTF. The chain has TRBV28 and TRBJ1-2; D perhaps matches TRBD1 (5 bases). V shed 3 bases and J shed 8 bases, with 10 bases lying between them. Per germline, CDR1 MDHEN and CDR2 SYDVKM. The CDR3 sequence is 12 residues long.

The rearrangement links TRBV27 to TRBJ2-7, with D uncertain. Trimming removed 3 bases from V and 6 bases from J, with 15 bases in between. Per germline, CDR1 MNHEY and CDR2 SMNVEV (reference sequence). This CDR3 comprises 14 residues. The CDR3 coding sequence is TGTGCCAGCAGTTTCGACTTGAAACTCTCCGAGCAGTACTTC. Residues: CASSFDLKLSEQYF.

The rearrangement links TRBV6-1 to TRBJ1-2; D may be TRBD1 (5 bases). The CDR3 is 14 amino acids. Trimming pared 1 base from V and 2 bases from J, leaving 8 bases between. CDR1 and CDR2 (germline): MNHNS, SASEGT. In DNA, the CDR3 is TGTGCCAGCAGTGAAGGTGGGGCAAACTATGGCTACACCTTC. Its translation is CASSEGGANYGYTF.

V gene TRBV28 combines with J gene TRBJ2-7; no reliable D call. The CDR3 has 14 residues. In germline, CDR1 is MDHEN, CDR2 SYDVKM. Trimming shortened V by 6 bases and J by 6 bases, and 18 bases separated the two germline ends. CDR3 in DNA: TGTGCCAGCAGACCTCTACCATGGAGCGTCGAGCAGTACTTC. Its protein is CASRPLPWSVEQYF.

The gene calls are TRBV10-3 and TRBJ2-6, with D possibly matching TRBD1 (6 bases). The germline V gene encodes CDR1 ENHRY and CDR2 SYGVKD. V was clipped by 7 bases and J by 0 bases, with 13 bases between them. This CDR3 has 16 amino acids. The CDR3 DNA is TGTGCCATCAAGGACAGTGCTAGCTCTGGGGCCAACGTCCTGACTTTC. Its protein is CAIKDSASSGANVLTF.

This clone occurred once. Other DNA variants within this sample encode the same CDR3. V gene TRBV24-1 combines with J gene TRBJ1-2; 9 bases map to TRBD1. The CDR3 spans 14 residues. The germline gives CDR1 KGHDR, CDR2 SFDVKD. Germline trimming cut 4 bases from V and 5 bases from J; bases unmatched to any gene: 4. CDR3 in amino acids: CATSETGTGYGYTF. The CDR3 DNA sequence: TGTGCCACCAGTGAGACCGGGACAGGGTATGGCTACACCTTC.

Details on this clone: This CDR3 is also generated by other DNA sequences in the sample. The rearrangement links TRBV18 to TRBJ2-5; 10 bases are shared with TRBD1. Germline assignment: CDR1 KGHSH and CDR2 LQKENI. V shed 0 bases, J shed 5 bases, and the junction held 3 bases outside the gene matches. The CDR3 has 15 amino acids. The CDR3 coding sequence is TGTGCCAGCTCACCACCGGGACAGGGGTTGGAGACCCAGTACTTC. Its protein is CASSPPGQGLETQYF.

The CDR3 bases are TGTGCCAGCAGAACGGTGGTGACAGGGGTCTATAATTCACCCCTCCACTTT. It is translated as CASRTVVTGVYNSPLHF. The chain combines TRBV2 with TRBJ1-6; 8 bases align to TRBD1. Trimming at V came to 6 bases and at J to 3 bases, leaving 10 bases not matched to a gene. The CDR3 is made up of 17 amino acids. Per the germline V gene, CDR1 is SNHLY and CDR2 is FYNNEI.

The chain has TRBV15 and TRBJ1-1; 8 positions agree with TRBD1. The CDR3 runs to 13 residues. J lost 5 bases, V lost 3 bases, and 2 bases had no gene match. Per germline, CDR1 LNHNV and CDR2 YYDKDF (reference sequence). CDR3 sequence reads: CATSRTGETEAFF. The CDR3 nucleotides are TGTGCCACCAGCAGGACAGGGGAAACTGAAGCTTTCTTT.

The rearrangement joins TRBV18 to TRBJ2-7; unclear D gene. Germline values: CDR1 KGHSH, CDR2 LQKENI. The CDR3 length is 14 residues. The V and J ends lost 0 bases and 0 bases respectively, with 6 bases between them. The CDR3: CASSPPANSYEQYF. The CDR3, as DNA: TGTGCCAGCTCACCACCGGCCAACTCCTACGAGCAGTACTTC.

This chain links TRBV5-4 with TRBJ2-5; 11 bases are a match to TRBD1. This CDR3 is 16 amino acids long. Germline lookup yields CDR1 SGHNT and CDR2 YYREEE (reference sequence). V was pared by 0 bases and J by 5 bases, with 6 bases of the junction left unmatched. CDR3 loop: CASSLGGQGAFETQYF. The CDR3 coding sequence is TGTGCCAGCAGCTTGGGAGGACAGGGGGCTTTTGAGACCCAGTACTTC.

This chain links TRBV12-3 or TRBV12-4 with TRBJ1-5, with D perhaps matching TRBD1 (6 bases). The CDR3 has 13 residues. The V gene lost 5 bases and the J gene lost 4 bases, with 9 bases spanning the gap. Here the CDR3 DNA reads TGTGCCAGCAGTCGGACAGATAATCAGCCCCAGCATTTT. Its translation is CASSRTDNQPQHF.

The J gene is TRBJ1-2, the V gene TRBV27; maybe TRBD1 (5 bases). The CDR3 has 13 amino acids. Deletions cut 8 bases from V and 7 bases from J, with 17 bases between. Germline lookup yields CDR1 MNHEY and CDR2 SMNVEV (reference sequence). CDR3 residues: CASGLTPGLGYTF. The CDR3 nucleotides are TGTGCCAGCGGGCTCACTCCGGGACTTGGCTACACCTTC.

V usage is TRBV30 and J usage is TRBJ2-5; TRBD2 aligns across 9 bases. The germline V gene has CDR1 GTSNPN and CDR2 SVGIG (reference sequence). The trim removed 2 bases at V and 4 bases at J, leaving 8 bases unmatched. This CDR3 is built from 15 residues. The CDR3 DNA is TGTGCCTGGAGTCTTCAGATGGGACTAGCAGAGACCCAGTACTTC. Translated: CAWSLQMGLAETQYF.

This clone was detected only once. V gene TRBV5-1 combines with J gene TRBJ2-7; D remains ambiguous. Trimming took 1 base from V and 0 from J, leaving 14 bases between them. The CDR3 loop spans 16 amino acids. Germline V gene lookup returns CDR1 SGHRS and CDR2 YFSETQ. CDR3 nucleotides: TGCGCCAGCAGCTTGCATGAATTGGCCCCCTCCTACGAGCAGTACTTC. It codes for CASSLHELAPSYEQYF.

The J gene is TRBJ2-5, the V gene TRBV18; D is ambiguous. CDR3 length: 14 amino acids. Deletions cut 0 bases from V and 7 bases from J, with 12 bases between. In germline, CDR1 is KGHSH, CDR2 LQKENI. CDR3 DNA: TGTGCCAGCTCACCACCTGAGGTCTACGGGACCCAGTACTTC. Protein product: CASSPPEVYGTQYF. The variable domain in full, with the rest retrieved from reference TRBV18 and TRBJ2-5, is NAGVMQNPRHLVRRRGQEARLRCSPMKGHSHVYWYRQLPEEGLKFMVYLQKENIIDESGMPKERFSAEFPKEGPSILRIQQVVRGDSAAYFCASSPPEVYGTQYFGPGTRLLVL.

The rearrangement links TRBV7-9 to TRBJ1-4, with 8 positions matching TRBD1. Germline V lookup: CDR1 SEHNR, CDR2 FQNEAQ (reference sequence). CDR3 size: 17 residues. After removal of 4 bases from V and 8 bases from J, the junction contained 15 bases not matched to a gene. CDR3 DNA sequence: TGTGCCAGCAGCTCAACTTGGTCAGGGGGCTTTCGGGAAAAACTGTTTTTT. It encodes CASSSTWSGGFREKLFF.

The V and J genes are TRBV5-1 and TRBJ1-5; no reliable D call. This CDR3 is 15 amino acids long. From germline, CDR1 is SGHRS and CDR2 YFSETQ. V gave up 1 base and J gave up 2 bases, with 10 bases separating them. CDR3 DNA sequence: TGCGCCAGCAGCTTGTTGGGCAGTGGCAATCAGCCCCAGCATTTT. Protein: CASSLLGSGNQPQHF. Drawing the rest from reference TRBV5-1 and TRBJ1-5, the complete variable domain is KAGVTQTPRYLIKTRGQQVTLSCSPISGHRSVSWYQQTPGQGLQFLFEYFSETQRNKGNFPGRFSGRQFSNSRSEMNVSTLELGDSALYLCASSLLGSGNQPQHFGDGTRLSIL.

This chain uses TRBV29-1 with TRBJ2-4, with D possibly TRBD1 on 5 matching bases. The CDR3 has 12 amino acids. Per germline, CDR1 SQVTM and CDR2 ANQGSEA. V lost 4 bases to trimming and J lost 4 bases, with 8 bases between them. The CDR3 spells CSVGQKKNIQYF. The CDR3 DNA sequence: TGCAGCGTTGGACAGAAAAAAAACATTCAGTACTTC.

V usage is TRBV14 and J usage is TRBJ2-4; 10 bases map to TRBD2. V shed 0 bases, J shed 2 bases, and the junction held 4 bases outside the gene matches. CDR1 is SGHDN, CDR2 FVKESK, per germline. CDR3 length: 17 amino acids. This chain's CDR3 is CASSQELTSGTKNIQYF. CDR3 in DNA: TGTGCCAGCAGCCAAGAGTTAACTAGCGGGACCAAAAACATTCAGTACTTC.